This T cell receptor (beta chain) derives from a study of blood T cells in healthy people across ages. Germline-derived CDR1 and CDR2 are MNHEY and SMNVEV (reference sequence). The length of the CDR3 is 17 residues. Trimming took 2 bases from V and 4 from J; bases not matched to a gene: 10. Donation came from healthy Caucasian individuals in Russia who were aged about 6 to 95. Next came a second PCR, run for about 6 to 11 cycles, which used a sample-barcoded 5' primer along with a J-beta primer mix. TCRdb reprocessed the 5' RACE reads via MiXCR and lists one record per CDR3 protein. This table has about 670,000 distinct CDR3 sequences, over 40% appearing once.

J is TRBJ2-7 and V is TRBV27; the match to TRBD2 covers 11 bases. The TCR originated in a man of 80 years or more in good health. The sample comprised blood. The CDR3 protein is CASSLASTSGRGYEQYF. The CDR3 DNA follows: TGTGCCAGCAGTTTAGCCTCTACTAGCGGGAGAGGGTACGAGCAGTACTTC.